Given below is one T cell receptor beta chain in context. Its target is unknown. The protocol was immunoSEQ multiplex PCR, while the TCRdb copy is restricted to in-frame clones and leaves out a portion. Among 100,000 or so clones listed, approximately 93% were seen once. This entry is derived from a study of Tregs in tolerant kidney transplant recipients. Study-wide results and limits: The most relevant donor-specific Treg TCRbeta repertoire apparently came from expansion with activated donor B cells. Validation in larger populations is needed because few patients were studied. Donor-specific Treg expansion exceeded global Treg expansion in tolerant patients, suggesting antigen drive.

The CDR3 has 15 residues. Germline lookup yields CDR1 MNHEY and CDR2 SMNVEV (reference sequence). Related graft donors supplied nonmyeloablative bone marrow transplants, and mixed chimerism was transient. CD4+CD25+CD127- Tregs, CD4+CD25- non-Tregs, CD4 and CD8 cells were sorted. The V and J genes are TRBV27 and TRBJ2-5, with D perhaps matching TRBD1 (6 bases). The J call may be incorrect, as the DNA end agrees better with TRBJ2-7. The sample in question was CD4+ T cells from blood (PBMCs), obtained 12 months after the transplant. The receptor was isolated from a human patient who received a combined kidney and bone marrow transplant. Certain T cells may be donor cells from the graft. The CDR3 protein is CASSLSSGAPYEQYF. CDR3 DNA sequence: TGTGCCAGCAGTTTAAGTTCAGGGGCACCGTACGAGCAGTACTTC.